These T cell receptor beta chains were read from a single sample in a study of a mutant IDH1 vaccine in newly diagnosed glioma. The antigens these receptors bind are not known. Produced via immunoSEQ multiplex PCR; TCRdb's table is partial and in-frame only. This table has approximately 50,000 clones, approximately 87% appearing once. Source: PBMCs, taken from a glioma patient whose treatment included an IDH1 peptide vaccine. These receptors all come from a man aged 35-49 years with glioma. Each CDR3 is given with its conserved first and last residue. The order of the fields is V gene, clone size, D gene, J gene, CDR3 protein, CDR3 DNA. A D gene is named only where the DNA matches it firmly. Not every row has a clone size; where given, it reads once, few, many or a size class.

TRBV7-2	-	TRBD2	TRBJ2-1	CASSRLAGGLSEQFF	TGTGCCAGCAGCCGACTAGCGGGAGGCCTCAGTGAGCAGTTCTTC
TRBV7-2	-	-	TRBJ2-7	CASSLDLTGAYEQYF	TGTGCCAGCAGCTTAGATCTCACCGGGGCCTACGAGCAGTACTTC
TRBV6-5	-	-	TRBJ1-1	CASSYSSAPNTEAFF	TGTGCCAGCAGTTACTCTTCGGCACCGAACACTGAAGCTTTCTTT
TRBV18	-	-	TRBJ1-3	CASSPQNYGNTIYF	TGTGCCAGCTCCCCTCAGAATTATGGAAACACCATATATTTT
TRBV7-8	-	-	TRBJ2-3	CASSTGDTQYF	TGTGCCAGCAGTACCGGGGATACGCAGTATTTT
TRBV4-3	once	-	TRBJ2-3	CASSLSGLAFPDTQYF	TGCGCCAGCAGCCTAAGTGGGCTAGCCTTCCCAGATACGCAGTATTTT
TRBV5-1	-	TRBD1	TRBJ2-1	CASSLMGDSSYNEQFF	TGCGCCAGCAGCTTGATGGGGGACAGCTCCTACAATGAGCAGTTCTTC
TRBV2	-	-	TRBJ2-7	CASSATWGPSYEQYF	TGTGCCAGCAGTGCAACCTGGGGCCCCTCCTACGAGCAGTACTTC
TRBV6-5	-	-	TRBJ2-7	CASSLTLGSYEQYF	TGTGCCAGCAGTCTGACTCTAGGATCCTACGAGCAGTACTTC
TRBV7-2	-	TRBD2	TRBJ2-7	CASRGTGTSFFEQYF	TGTGCCAGCAGAGGCACCGGGACTAGTTTCTTCGAGCAGTACTTC
TRBV5-4	-	-	TRBJ2-3	CASSTARLPDTQYF	TGTGCCAGCAGCACGGCCCGCCTCCCAGATACGCAGTATTTT
TRBV27	-	-	TRBJ1-2	CASSPRAAHYGGYTF	TGTGCCAGCAGTCCCCGGGCAGCCCACTATGGAGGCTACACCTTC
TRBV4-1	few	TRBD2	TRBJ2-3	CASSQVGLAATDTQYF	TGCGCCAGCAGCCAAGTGGGTCTAGCGGCCACAGATACGCAGTATTTT
TRBV4-3	-	TRBD2	TRBJ2-3	CASSQQLSSGHPGYF	TGCGCCAGCAGCCAACAGTTGTCTAGCGGCCACCCTGGGTATTTT
TRBV19	-	TRBD1	TRBJ1-4	CASRETGGREKLFF	TGTGCCAGTAGAGAAACAGGGGGCCGTGAAAAACTGTTTTTT
TRBV28	-	-	TRBJ2-2	CASTPLEGQAPGGELFF	TGTGCCAGCACCCCTTTAGAGGGACAAGCGCCCGGAGGGGAGCTGTTTTTT
TRBV27	-	TRBD2	TRBJ2-7	CASSFRGRERAPIYEQYF	TGTGCCAGCAGTTTCCGAGGGCGGGAGCGGGCCCCAATCTACGAGCAGTACTTC
TRBV4-1	-	TRBD2	TRBJ2-1	CASSRTGGLGEQFF	TGCGCCAGCAGCCGTACGGGAGGGCTTGGTGAGCAGTTCTTC
TRBV9	-	TRBD2	TRBJ2-7	CASRPSGANPAYEQYF	TGTGCCAGCAGACCTAGCGGGGCCAACCCCGCCTACGAGCAGTACTTC
TRBV4-1	-	TRBD2	TRBJ2-7	CASSPQTSGTYEQYF	TGCGCCAGCAGCCCTCAGACTAGCGGGACCTACGAGCAGTACTTC
TRBV6-1	-	TRBD1	TRBJ1-5	CASSESGQGRQPQHF	TGTGCCAGCAGTGAATCCGGACAGGGCCGGCAGCCCCAGCATTTT
TRBV2	-	-	TRBJ1-1	CASRIQGNTEAFF	TGTGCCAGCAGGATACAGGGGAACACTGAAGCTTTCTTT
TRBV7-2	once	TRBD2	TRBJ2-7	CASSLAGGSYEQYF	TGTGCCAGTTCTCTAGCGGGAGGATCTTACGAGCAGTACTTC
TRBV2	-	-	TRBJ2-7	CASSVRRVGYEQYF	TGTGCCAGCAGTGTACGCCGGGTGGGCTACGAGCAGTACTTC
TRBV28	-	TRBD2	TRBJ2-4	CAAGGNIQYF	TGTGCCGCGGGGGGAAACATTCAGTACTTC
TRBV5-1	-	TRBD2	TRBJ2-1	CASSSTLAGGLYEQFF	TGCGCCAGCAGCTCGACTCTAGCGGGAGGGCTTTATGAGCAGTTCTTC
TRBV29-1	-	-	TRBJ1-1	CSSADSTEAFF	TGCAGCTCCGCCGACAGCACTGAAGCTTTCTTT
TRBV5-1	-	TRBD2	TRBJ2-1	CASSSSGTSGRDEQFF	TGCGCCAGCAGCTCGAGCGGGACTAGCGGGAGGGACGAGCAGTTCTTC
TRBV6-4	-	-	TRBJ1-4	CASSDSVADPTMEATNEKLFF	TGTGCCAGCAGTGACTCGGTGGCAGATCCGACTATGGAGGCAACTAATGAAAAACTGTTTTTT
TRBV6-1	-	-	TRBJ2-7	CASARLGNEQYF	TGTGCCAGCGCCCGGTTGGGGAACGAGCAGTACTTC
TRBV15	-	TRBD1	TRBJ1-1	CATSRGQTSTEAFF	TGTGCCACCAGCAGGGGACAGACTTCCACTGAAGCTTTCTTT
TRBV23-1	-	TRBD1	TRBJ1-2	CASRQGVRDRNYGYTF	TGCGCCAGCCGCCAGGGAGTGAGGGACAGGAACTATGGCTACACCTTC
TRBV11-1	-	TRBD1	TRBJ1-1	CASSARQGVTEAFF	TGTGCCAGCAGCGCCCGACAGGGGGTTACTGAAGCTTTCTTT
TRBV29-1	-	-	TRBJ1-2	CSEGDGYTF	TGCAGCGAGGGGGACGGCTACACCTTC
TRBV10-3	-	-	TRBJ2-7	CAISESSTDSYEQYF	TGTGCCATCAGTGAATCTAGTACGGACTCCTACGAGCAGTACTTC
TRBV9	-	-	TRBJ2-7	CASSPGYDEQYF	TGTGCCAGCAGCCCAGGGTATGACGAGCAGTACTTC
TRBV4-2	-	TRBD1	TRBJ2-7	CASSQEVAKGTGGTYEQYF	TGTGCCAGCAGCCAAGAAGTAGCGAAAGGGACAGGGGGCACCTACGAGCAGTACTTC
TRBV19	-	-	TRBJ1-2	CASSTSGHPYGYTF	TGTGCCAGTAGTACCTCGGGACACCCTTATGGCTACACCTTC
TRBV6-4	-	-	TRBJ1-1	CASSDSHTGNTEAFF	TGTGCCAGCAGTGACTCACACACGGGGAACACTGAAGCTTTCTTT
TRBV5-4	-	-	TRBJ1-2	CASSRGGANYGYTF	TGTGCCAGCAGCCGGGGCGGAGCTAACTATGGCTACACCTTC
TRBV6-5	-	TRBD2	TRBJ2-7	CASNPRTSGSYEQYF	TGTGCCAGCAACCCAAGGACTAGCGGCTCCTACGAGCAGTACTTC
TRBV6-4	once	TRBD1	TRBJ2-7	CASSDSEDRGLIEQYF	TGTGCCAGCAGTGACTCGGAGGACAGGGGATTGATCGAGCAGTACTTC
TRBV7-2	once	-	TRBJ2-7	CASSEGGAGFHEQYF	TGTGCCAGCAGCGAGGGCGGAGCCGGCTTCCACGAGCAGTACTTC
TRBV19	-	-	TRBJ1-2	CASSWLEGGYTF	TGTGCCAGTAGTTGGCTGGAGGGGGGCTACACCTTC
TRBV18	-	TRBD1	TRBJ1-1	CASSPGQGNTEAFF	TGTGCCAGCTCCCCCGGACAGGGGAACACTGAAGCTTTCTTT
TRBV7-3	-	-	TRBJ2-2	CASSAQAGTNTGELFF	TGTGCCAGCAGCGCACAGGCGGGGACTAACACCGGGGAGCTGTTTTTT
TRBV6-5	-	TRBD1	TRBJ1-2	CASSGTGELYGYTF	TGTGCCAGCAGTGGGACAGGGGAACTCTATGGCTACACCTTC
TRBV6-5	-	TRBD1	TRBJ2-3	CASMRQGVADTQYF	TGTGCCAGCATGCGACAGGGGGTTGCAGATACGCAGTATTTT
TRBV19	-	-	TRBJ2-3	CASSIVRTGVDTQYF	TGTGCCAGTAGTATAGTGAGAACGGGAGTAGATACGCAGTATTTT
TRBV29-1	once	-	TRBJ2-3	CSVELGTDTQYF	TGCAGCGTTGAACTGGGGACAGATACGCAGTATTTT
TRBV5-1	-	-	TRBJ2-5	CASCHLGLQETQYF	TGCGCCAGCTGCCACCTTGGGTTGCAAGAGACCCAGTACTTC
TRBV7-9	-	TRBD1	TRBJ1-3	CASSRSGTGGPTSGNTIYF	TGTGCCAGCAGTCGGAGTGGGACAGGGGGTCCCACTTCTGGAAACACCATATATTTT
TRBV4-3	-	-	TRBJ2-1	CASSQESLARSYNEQFF	TGCGCCAGCAGCCAAGAGTCCCTCGCCCGGTCCTACAATGAGCAGTTCTTC
TRBV5-1	-	TRBD1	TRBJ2-6	CASSNNRGLESSGANVLTF	TGCGCCAGCAGCAACAACAGGGGGCTGGAGAGCTCTGGGGCCAACGTCCTGACTTTC
TRBV2	-	TRBD2	TRBJ2-2	CASSPTSSTGELFF	TGTGCCAGCAGTCCGACTAGCTCCACCGGGGAGCTGTTTTTT